This entry features one T cell receptor (beta chain) sequence. The germline gives CDR1 MDHEN, CDR2 SYDVKM. J gave up 1 base and V 7 bases, and 15 bases lay outside the gene matches. The CDR3 is 20 amino acids. The sample originates from a study of blood T cell repertoires in COVID-19. Study-level information: The origin of the acute and convalescent COVID-19 samples was the United States, Italy and Spain. T cells, B-cell-depleted T cells, or PBMCs provided the cDNA or gDNA that served as material.

The authors' processing: Reference gene primer amplification yielded estimated nucleated cell counts. Sequenced by immunoSEQ multiplex PCR; TCRdb stores in-frame clones only, minus some. V, J and clone size derive from that table, while D and trimming were established from the DNA sequence. Here the sample spans 270,000 or so clones, around 82% being singletons. The TCR sequence derives from a woman under 30 with acute or convalescent COVID-19. The rearrangement links TRBV28 to TRBJ2-3; 15 positions match TRBD2. What was sequenced was peripheral blood. CDR3 nucleotide sequence: TGTGCCAGCACCAACGGAGAAGGACTAGCGGGAGGGCCCGGCACAGATACGCAGTATTTT. Its protein product is CASTNGEGLAGGPGTDTQYF.